This TCR beta chain appears in the sequencing data of a study of T cell changes during pregnancy in multiple sclerosis. Using immunoSEQ multiplex PCR, the repertoire was profiled, and TCRdb retains in-frame clones only, with some absent. The repertoire consists of about 43,000 clones, with approximately 91% occurring once and the leading ten covering more than 1.4%. The CDR3 extends over 15 amino acids. Germline V lookup: CDR1 SGHRS, CDR2 YFSETQ. J was trimmed by 3 bases and V by 0 bases; bases with no gene match: 2. The TCR was taken from a female donor with multiple sclerosis, enrolled in a pregnancy study. This chain joins TRBV5-1 and TRBJ2-7, with 11 bases lining up with TRBD2. Input material: PBMCs (not recorded whether the cells were cultured). In DNA, the CDR3 is TGCGCCAGCAGCTTGGGACTAGCGGGATTCTACGAGCAGTACTTC. Its protein is CASSLGLAGFYEQYF.